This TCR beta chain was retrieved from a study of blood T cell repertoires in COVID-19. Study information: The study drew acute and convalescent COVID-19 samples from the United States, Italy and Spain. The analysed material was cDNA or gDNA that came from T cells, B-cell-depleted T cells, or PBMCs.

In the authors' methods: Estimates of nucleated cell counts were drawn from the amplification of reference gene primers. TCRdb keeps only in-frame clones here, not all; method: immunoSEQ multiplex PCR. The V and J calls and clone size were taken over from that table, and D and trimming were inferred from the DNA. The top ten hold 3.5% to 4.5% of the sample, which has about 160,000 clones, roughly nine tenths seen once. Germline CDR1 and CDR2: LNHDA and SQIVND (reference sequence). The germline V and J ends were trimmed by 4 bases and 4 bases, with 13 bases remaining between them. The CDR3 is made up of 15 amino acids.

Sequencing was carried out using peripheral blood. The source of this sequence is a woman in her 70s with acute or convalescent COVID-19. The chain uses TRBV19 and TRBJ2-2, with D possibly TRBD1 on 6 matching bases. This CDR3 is CASSRRTDLTGELFF. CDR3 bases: TGTGCCAGTAGTAGAAGGACAGATCTCACCGGGGAGCTGTTTTTT.